This T cell receptor (beta chain) is drawn from a study of OX40 agonist ivuxolimab in advanced cancers. Study background: Partial responses, seen in three patients, involved one hepatocellular carcinoma and two cutaneous melanomas.

The data were produced by immunoSEQ multiplex PCR, yet TCRdb's version contains in-frame clones alone and is incomplete. The sample lists roughly 65,000 clones, around 87% occurring once. This CDR3 has 13 residues. The chain recombines TRBV12-1 with TRBJ2-1; TRBD2 reflects the table's D call only, with no check against the DNA. TRBV12-1 is listed as a pseudogene. This TCR was recovered from an adult with an advanced solid tumor such as melanoma, head and neck, liver or kidney cancer. The sequencing used CD4+ or CD8+ T cells sorted from blood, collected in a trial of the OX40 agonist ivuxolimab. The CDR3 loop is CASSFRPSGGQFF. CDR3 DNA: TGTGCCAGCAGCTTTCGACCCAGCGGTGGGCAGTTCTTC.